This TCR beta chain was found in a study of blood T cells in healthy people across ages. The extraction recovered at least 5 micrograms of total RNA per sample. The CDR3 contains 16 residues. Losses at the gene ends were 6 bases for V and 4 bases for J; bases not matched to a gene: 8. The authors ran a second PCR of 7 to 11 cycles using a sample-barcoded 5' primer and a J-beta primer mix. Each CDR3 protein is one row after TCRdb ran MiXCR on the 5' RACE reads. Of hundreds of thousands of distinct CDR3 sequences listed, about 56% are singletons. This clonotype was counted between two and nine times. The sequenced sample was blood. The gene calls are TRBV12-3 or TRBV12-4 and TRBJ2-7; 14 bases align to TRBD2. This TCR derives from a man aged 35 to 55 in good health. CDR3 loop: CASSRLAGGLVYEQYF. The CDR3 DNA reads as TGTGCCAGCAGCAGACTAGCGGGAGGGCTGGTATACGAGCAGTACTTC.